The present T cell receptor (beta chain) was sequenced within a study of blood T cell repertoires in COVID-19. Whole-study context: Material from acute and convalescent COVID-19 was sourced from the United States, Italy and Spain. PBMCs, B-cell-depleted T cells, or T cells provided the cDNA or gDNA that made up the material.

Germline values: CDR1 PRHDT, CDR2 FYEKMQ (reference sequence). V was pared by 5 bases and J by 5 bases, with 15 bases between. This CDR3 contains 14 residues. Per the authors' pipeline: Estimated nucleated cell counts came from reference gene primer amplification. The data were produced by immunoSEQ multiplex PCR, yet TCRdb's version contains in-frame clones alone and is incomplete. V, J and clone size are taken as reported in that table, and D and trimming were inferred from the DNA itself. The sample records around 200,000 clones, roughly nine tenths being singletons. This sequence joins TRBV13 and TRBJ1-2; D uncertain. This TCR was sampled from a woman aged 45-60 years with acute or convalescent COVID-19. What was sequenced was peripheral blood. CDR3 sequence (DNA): TGTGCCAGCAGCACCGGGAGAGGGCTGTATGGCTACACCTTC. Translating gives CASSTGRGLYGYTF.